Listed below are T cell receptor beta chains from one sample, sequenced in a study of beta chain features in type 1 diabetes. TCRdb's table, derived via immunoSEQ multiplex PCR, lists solely in-frame clones and lacks some. Of 400,000 to 450,000 clones listed, approximately 14% are singletons. The sample taken for sequencing was naive CD4+ T cells from blood. These receptors all stem from a man aged 25 to 45 in good health. Each CDR3 is given with its conserved first and last residue. Fields, in order: V gene, J gene, clone size, D gene, CDR3 protein, CDR3 DNA. A D gene is named only where the DNA matches it firmly. Only some rows state a clone size, as once, few, many or a class for expanded clones.

TRBV6-5	TRBJ2-3	NA	NA	CASSYQITDTQYF	TGTGCCAGCAGTTATCAGATCACAGATACGCAGTATTTT
TRBV4-3	TRBJ2-1	NA	NA	CASSQDGLATYNEQFF	TGCGCCAGCAGCCAAGATGGGCTAGCGACCTACAATGAGCAGTTCTTC
TRBV2	TRBJ2-1	few	NA	CASSDEIYNEQFF	TGTGCCAGCAGTGATGAGATTTACAATGAGCAGTTCTTC
TRBV14	TRBJ1-1	few	NA	CASSQDLSSNTEAFF	TGTGCCAGCAGCCAAGATCTTAGCAGCAACACTGAAGCTTTCTTT
TRBV7-3	TRBJ1-3	NA	NA	CASSSGPPEVGNTIYF	TGTGCCAGCAGCTCCGGACCTCCAGAAGTTGGAAACACCATATATTTT
TRBV18	TRBJ2-5	NA	NA	CASSDQYQETQYF	TGTGCCAGCTCCGACCAGTACCAAGAGACCCAGTACTTC
TRBV30	TRBJ1-5	few	NA	CAWSPGADQPQHF	TGTGCCTGGAGCCCGGGGGCCGATCAGCCCCAGCATTTT
TRBV29-1	TRBJ1-4	NA	NA	CSVSPTLHEKLFF	TGCAGCGTCTCCCCGACGTTGCATGAAAAACTGTTTTTT
TRBV7-9	TRBJ2-3	few	NA	CASSLEWLITDTQYF	TGTGCCAGCAGCTTAGAATGGTTGATCACAGATACGCAGTATTTT
TRBV9	TRBJ1-4	NA	NA	CASTREISTNEKLFF	TGTGCCAGCACCCGGGAGATTTCAACTAATGAAAAACTGTTTTTT
TRBV4-3	TRBJ2-4	NA	TRBD2	CASSQAPGLAGAKNIQYF	TGCGCCAGCAGCCAAGCTCCGGGACTAGCGGGAGCCAAAAACATTCAGTACTTC
TRBV7-2	TRBJ2-1	NA	NA	CASSLAGSQYNEQFF	TGTGCCAGCAGCTTAGCGGGCAGTCAGTACAATGAGCAGTTCTTC
TRBV6-1	TRBJ2-1	NA	NA	CASSEEGSGRNEQFF	TGTGCCAGCAGTGAAGAAGGGTCCGGTAGGAATGAGCAGTTCTTC
TRBV9	TRBJ1-4	NA	TRBD1	CASSASRSWTGSEKLFF	TGTGCCAGCAGCGCTAGTCGGTCTTGGACAGGTAGTGAAAAACTGTTTTTT